These 10 T cell receptor beta chains came from one sample sequenced in a study of cytomegalovirus exposure and HLA in healthy donors. PCR amplification relied on 60 Vbeta primers (plus 13 Jbeta primers). Clones were sequenced by immunoSEQ multiplex PCR, and TCRdb holds only the in-frame ones, with some missing. Found here are 130,000 or so clones, less than 75% of them singletons; the top ten hold 2.1%. Sequenced material: PBMCs. These receptors all stem from a woman aged 40 to 49 in good health and CMV-seropositive.

This clone was counted a single time. This sequence joins TRBV7-2 and TRBJ1-6; D may be TRBD1 (5 bases). The V gene lost 1 base and the J gene lost 7 bases, with 14 bases spanning the gap. The germline gives CDR1 SGHTA, CDR2 FQGNSA. This CDR3 has 16 residues. The CDR3 DNA follows: TGTGCCAGCAGCTTAGGGGGTTGGGGCTCGAATTCACCCCTCCACTTT. This encodes CASSLGGWGSNSPLHF.

This clone was counted only a few times. The junction differs from germline at one of its ends, possibly a read error. This rearrangement joins TRBV10-3 to TRBJ1-2, with no clear D. The CDR3 is made up of 11 amino acids. Germline CDR1 reads ENHRY; CDR2 reads SYGVKD. The CDR3 region is CAISGDGYTHF. The CDR3 DNA follows: TGTGCCATCAGCGGAGACGGGTACACACACTTC.

This clone has just a few counts. This chain's CDR3 is CASSRFGAQHF. CDR3 in DNA: TGTGCCAGCAGCCGCTTTGGAGCCCAGCATTTT. The genes are TRBV7-9 and TRBJ1-5, with no clear D. CDR3 length equals 11 residues. Per the germline V gene, CDR1 is SEHNR and CDR2 is FQNEAQ (reference sequence). With 5 bases removed from V and 11 bases from J, the gap between germline ends came to 10 bases.

This clone was counted once. The chain has TRBV19 and TRBJ2-2; D perhaps matches TRBD2 (7 bases). The ends were cut back, 5 bases at V and 3 bases at J, with 19 bases in the middle. The V gene's germline CDR1 is LNHDA and CDR2 SQIVND (reference sequence). The CDR3 covers 17 residues. CDR3 amino acids: CASSPRGRGGDTGELFF. In DNA form, the CDR3 reads TGTGCCAGTAGTCCCCGGGGGCGGGGAGGGGACACCGGGGAGCTGTTTTTT. The variable domain in full, with the rest retrieved from reference TRBV19 and TRBJ2-2, is DGGITQSPKYLFRKEGQNVTLSCEQNLNHDAMYWYRQDPGQGLRLIYYSQIVNDFQKGDIAEGYSVSREKKESFPLTVTSAQKNPTAFYLCASSPRGRGGDTGELFFGEGSRLTVL.

The gene calls are TRBV7-2 and TRBJ2-3; TRBD2 agrees at 10 bases. V trimming: 6 bases; J trimming: 3 bases; junction bases outside the gene matches: 12. Germline loops: CDR1 SGHTA, CDR2 FQGNSA. The CDR3 runs to 17 residues. The DNA for the CDR3 is TGTGCCAGCAGTCGCTCACCTAGCGGGGGAGGGACAGATACGCAGTATTTT. It encodes CASSRSPSGGGTDTQYF.

This clone was recorded only once. This chain links TRBV5-1 with TRBJ2-7, with D maybe TRBD2 (5 bases). The germline V and J ends were trimmed by 2 bases and 0 bases, with 15 bases remaining between them. Per germline, CDR1 SGHRS and CDR2 YFSETQ. This CDR3 region has 16 residues. The CDR3 nucleotides are TGCGCCAGCAGCTTTTGGGGTAGCGCGAGCTCCTACGAGCAGTACTTC. Amino acids: CASSFWGSASSYEQYF.

This chain joins TRBV5-8 and TRBJ2-5; the match to TRBD2 covers 10 bases. CDR3 length: 15 residues. V trimming: 0 bases; J trimming: 5 bases; junction bases outside the gene matches: 4. CDR1 is SGHTS and CDR2 is YDEGEE in the germline V gene. The CDR3 is CASSLGSGGAETQYF. In nucleotides, the CDR3 is TGTGCCAGCAGCTTGGGGAGCGGGGGGGCGGAGACCCAGTACTTC.

The table lists this clone with a count of one. The CDR3 loop reads CASRIRDKSGNEQFF. DNA of the CDR3: TGTGCCAGCAGAATCCGGGACAAGAGTGGGAATGAGCAGTTCTTC. The chain has TRBV6-1 and TRBJ2-1, with D maybe TRBD1 (6 bases). Germline CDR1 reads MNHNS; CDR2 reads SASEGT. CDR3 length equals 15 residues. The germline V and J ends were trimmed by 6 bases and 7 bases, with 19 bases remaining between them.

The J gene is TRBJ2-3, the V gene TRBV7-3; 7 nucleotides align to TRBD2. Germline assignment: CDR1 SGHTA and CDR2 FQGTGA. Trimming cost V 3 bases and J 3 bases; bases outside gene matches: 9. The CDR3 totals 16 residues. CDR3 amino acids: CASSFGSAGSTDTQYF. Here the CDR3 DNA reads TGTGCCAGCAGCTTCGGTTCAGCGGGGAGTACAGATACGCAGTATTTT.

This chain joins TRBV7-2 and TRBJ2-4, with no clear D. This CDR3 comprises 16 residues. Germline lookup yields CDR1 SGHTA and CDR2 FQGNSA. V lost 5 bases to trimming and J lost 4 bases, with 18 bases between them. This CDR3 is CASSAHPASVKNIQYF. The CDR3 nucleotides are TGTGCCAGCAGCGCCCACCCGGCGAGCGTTAAAAACATTCAGTACTTC.